These 12 T cell receptor beta chains share one sample of origin, sequenced in a study of blood T cell repertoires in COVID-19. The protocol was immunoSEQ multiplex PCR, while the TCRdb copy is restricted to in-frame clones and leaves out a portion. The sample yields roughly 250,000 clones, more than 65% seen once. Sequencing was done on a sample of peripheral blood. The receptors shown here come from a woman in her forties with active or convalescent COVID-19.

The chain recombines TRBV5-1 with TRBJ1-4; D not certain. V lost 2 bases and J 4 bases, leaving 9 bases between the germline ends. CDR1 and CDR2 from the germline V gene are SGHRS and YFSETQ. CDR3 length: 14 amino acids. The CDR3 region is CASSFRLNNEKLFF. CDR3 nucleotide sequence: TGCGCCAGCAGCTTCAGGTTGAATAATGAAAAACTGTTTTTT. Looking up the rest from reference TRBV5-1 and TRBJ1-4 gives the full variable domain: KAGVTQTPRYLIKTRGQQVTLSCSPISGHRSVSWYQQTPGQGLQFLFEYFSETQRNKGNFPGRFSGRQFSNSRSEMNVSTLELGDSALYLCASSFRLNNEKLFFGSGTQLSVL.

V gene TRBV11-2 combines with J gene TRBJ1-1; 7 nucleotides line up with TRBD1. The junction had 12 bases not matched to a gene; V was cut back by 5 bases and J by 0 bases. CDR1 and CDR2 from the germline V gene are SGHAT and FQNNGV. This CDR3 is 17 amino acids long. The CDR3 here is CASSPGQILIMNTEAFF. The CDR3 bases are TGTGCCAGCAGCCCGGGACAGATACTAATCATGAACACTGAAGCTTTCTTT.

This chain links TRBV4-2 with TRBJ1-4, with D maybe TRBD1 (6 bases). V was shortened by 6 bases and J by 0 bases, with 11 bases between the two germline ends. The CDR3 spans 15 residues. Germline assignment: CDR1 LGHNA and CDR2 YNFKEQ. The CDR3 nucleotides are TGTGCCAGCAGTCTCGGACAGACAACTAATGAAAAACTGTTTTTT. It encodes CASSLGQTTNEKLFF.

The chain has TRBV11-2 and TRBJ1-1; maybe TRBD1 (5 bases). CDR3 length: 17 amino acids. CDR1 SGHAT and CDR2 FQNNGV come from the germline V gene. V was shortened by 6 bases and J by 3 bases, with 23 bases between the two germline ends. This CDR3 reads CASSSPRQRDYYTEAFF. The CDR3 bases are TGTGCCAGCAGTTCACCTAGGCAGCGGGACTATTACACTGAAGCTTTCTTT.

This chain uses TRBV18 with TRBJ2-7, with 7 positions matching TRBD2. CDR3 length: 17 residues. Germline trimming cut 2 bases from V and 0 bases from J; bases unmatched to any gene: 10. The germline gives CDR1 KGHSH, CDR2 LQKENI. The CDR3 sequence is CASSPREGASGSYEQYV. CDR3 nucleotide sequence: TGTGCCAGCTCACCAAGGGAAGGGGCTAGCGGCTCCTACGAGCAGTACGTC.

The chain is built from TRBV18 and TRBJ2-2; D remains unclear. The germline gives CDR1 KGHSH, CDR2 LQKENI. The V end lost 1 base, the J end lost 2 bases, and 8 bases lay between the germline ends. The CDR3 loop spans 15 amino acids. The CDR3 DNA reads TGTGCCAGCTCACCACGTTCAGTTAACACCGGGGAGCTGTTTTTT. The encoded protein is CASSPRSVNTGELFF.

V is TRBV9 and J is TRBJ2-2; D might be TRBD2 (6 bases). The length of the CDR3 is 16 residues. Deletions cut 3 bases from V and 5 bases from J, with 17 bases between. From germline, CDR1 is SGDLS and CDR2 YYNGEE. This CDR3 reads CASSGGVLDGTGELFF. The CDR3 nucleotides read TGTGCCAGCAGCGGCGGGGTCCTCGACGGGACCGGGGAGCTGTTTTTT. Based on the CDR3 plus reference TRBV9 and TRBJ2-2, the full variable domain is DSGVTQTPKHLITATGQRVTLRCSPRSGDLSVYWYQQSLDQGLQFLIQYYNGEERAKGNILERFSAQQFPDLHSELNLSSLELGDSALYFCASSGGVLDGTGELFFGEGSRLTVL.

This chain links TRBV5-1 with TRBJ1-4; D is possibly TRBD1 (5 bases). The V gene lost 5 bases and the J gene lost 0 bases, with 8 bases spanning the gap. CDR3 length: 14 amino acids. Germline CDR1 is SGHRS and CDR2 is YFSETQ. CDR3 nucleotide sequence: TGCGCCAGCAGGCGGGGGTCAACTAATGAAAAACTGTTTTTT. This codes for CASRRGSTNEKLFF.

The V call is TRBV6-4, the J call TRBJ1-4; a possible D gene is TRBD1 (5 bases). Germline lookup yields CDR1 MRHNA and CDR2 SNTAGT. Deletions cut 6 bases from V and 10 bases from J, with 15 bases between. The CDR3 is 13 amino acids. The chain's CDR3 is CASREPLTGKLFF. The CDR3 region has the DNA TGTGCCAGCAGGGAGCCACTAACAGGAAAACTGTTTTTT.

This chain links TRBV4-1 with TRBJ2-7, with D perhaps TRBD2 (5 bases). V dropped 1 base and J dropped 0 bases, with 13 bases sitting between them. CDR3 length: 16 amino acids. CDR1 is MGHRA and CDR2 is YSYEKL in the germline V gene. CDR3 nucleotide sequence: TGCGCCAGCAGCCAAGTCGAGGGCCTGAGCTCCTACGAGCAGTACTTC. Encoded protein: CASSQVEGLSSYEQYF.

This chain joins TRBV3-1 (or the pseudogene TRBV3-2) and TRBJ1-2, with 7 bases aligning to TRBD1. Germline CDR1 LGHDT, CDR2 YNNKEL (reference sequence). The CDR3 is made up of 14 amino acids. With 4 bases clipped from V and 4 bases from J, the junction kept 6 bases outside the gene matches. CDR3 amino acids: CASSPAGGGYGYTF. The CDR3, as DNA: TGTGCCAGCAGCCCGGCAGGGGGAGGCTATGGCTACACCTTC.

V and J are TRBV10-3 and TRBJ2-1, with TRBD2 matching over 11 bases. The CDR3 consists of 15 residues. The V and J ends lost 2 bases and 9 bases, in that order; junction bases with no gene match: 6. Germline-derived CDR1 and CDR2 are ENHRY and SYGVKD. The CDR3 bases are TGTGCCATCAGTGAGATAGCGGGGGGGCAGGCTGAGCAGTTCTTC. It translates to CAISEIAGGQAEQFF.